The subject of this entry is one T cell receptor beta chain. The sample comes from a study of T cells of healthy individuals. Germline CDR1 is SGHRS and CDR2 is YFSETQ. This CDR3 comprises 15 residues. Trimming cost V 4 bases and J 8 bases; bases outside gene matches: 13. TCRdb itself ran the 5' RACE reads through MiXCR, one entry per CDR3 protein. The top ten hold around 5.1% of the sample, which has some 69,000 distinct CDR3 sequences, around 15% seen once. The chain combines TRBV5-1 with TRBJ1-2; 8 nucleotides line up with TRBD1. This sequence was found in a human donor in good health. CDR3 region: CASSPLRTGSRGYTF. The DNA for the CDR3 is TGCGCCAGCAGCCCCTTGCGGACAGGGAGTCGGGGCTACACCTTC. Together with reference TRBV5-1 and TRBJ1-2, the CDR3 gives the full variable domain: KAGVTQTPRYLIKTRGQQVTLSCSPISGHRSVSWYQQTPGQGLQFLFEYFSETQRNKGNFPGRFSGRQFSNSRSEMNVSTLELGDSALYLCASSPLRTGSRGYTFGSGTRLTVV.